The rows below give T cell receptor beta chains drawn from one sample of a study of T cells in Graves' hyperthyroidism and ophthalmopathy. TCRdb re-called the multiplex PCR reads through MiXCR, storing one row per CDR3 protein. Found here are roughly 420,000 distinct CDR3 sequences, roughly an eighth of them singletons; the top ten hold more than 4.5%. The source material was blood. The receptors were sampled from a woman aged 18-29 years with Graves' hyperthyroidism. Both conserved end residues are part of each CDR3. A D gene is named only where the DNA matches it firmly. Size is omitted from some rows. Given values are once, few, many or a class for expanded clones.

V gene	D gene	J gene	clone size	CDR3 DNA	CDR3 protein
TRBV27	.	TRBJ1-4	many	TGTGCCAGCAGTTCAGGATCAACTAATGAAAAACTGTTTTTT	CASSSGSTNEKLFF
TRBV2	.	TRBJ2-7	many	TGTGCCAGCAGTGAAGAGTTGGGGGTTGGCGAGCAGTACTTC	CASSEELGVGEQYF
TRBV29-1	.	TRBJ1-1	many	TGCAGCGTTGAGACGGGGTTAACAAACACTGAAGCTTTCTTT	CSVETGLTNTEAFF
TRBV7-2	TRBD2	TRBJ2-7	many	TGTGCCAGCAGCTCTAAGGGGACTAGCGTCTCCTACGAGCAGTACTTC	CASSSKGTSVSYEQYF
TRBV20-1	TRBD2	TRBJ2-1	few	TGCAGTGCGTCTCTTAGCGGGAGAATGTATGAGCAGTTCTTC	CSASLSGRMYEQFF
TRBV6-1	TRBD1	TRBJ2-7	many	TGTGCCAGCATTAAATCCCCCGACAGGGCCTTCTACGAGCAGTACTTC	CASIKSPDRAFYEQYF
TRBV13	TRBD1	TRBJ2-4	few	TGTGCCAGCAGCTGGTGGACAGGGGACCACATTCAGTACTTC	CASSWWTGDHIQYF
TRBV20-1	TRBD1	TRBJ1-2	many	TGCAGTGCTAGAGTAACCGGACAGGGATCCTATGGCTACACCTTC	CSARVTGQGSYGYTF
TRBV6-1	.	TRBJ1-4	many	TGTGCCAGCAGTGACCCCCTCCAAATCAGCGAAAAACTGTTTTTT	CASSDPLQISEKLFF
TRBV6-5	.	TRBJ2-3	many	TGTGCCAGCAGTTACGTTTTTGGGGGGGCCACCTATTCGATCACAGATACGCAGTATTTT	CASSYVFGGATYSITDTQYF
TRBV29-1	.	TRBJ2-3	few	TGCAGCGTAAAGGGGGGACTCAACACAGATACGCAGTATTTT	CSVKGGLNTDTQYF
TRBV30	TRBD1	TRBJ2-2	few	TGTGCCTTAACTCCCGGGACAGGGGAATCAGTGACCGGGGAGCTGTTTTTT	CALTPGTGESVTGELFF
TRBV12-3/TRBV12-4	.	TRBJ2-5	.	TGTGCCAGCAGCTCCATTGCCGGGACACCCGCGAGATTC	CASSSIAGTPARF
TRBV28	.	TRBJ1-5	many	TGTGCCAGCAGTCTATCAGGGAGGGCGGGCAATCAGCCCCAGCATTTT	CASSLSGRAGNQPQHF
TRBV4-2	TRBD2	TRBJ2-7	many	TGTGCCAGCAGCCAAGTAGGAGCGGGGGGCTACGAGCAGTACTTC	CASSQVGAGGYEQYF
TRBV12-3/TRBV12-4	.	TRBJ1-1	many	TGTGCCAGCAGTTTAGGAGGCCCTGCCCGGGGCACTGAAGCTTTCTTT	CASSLGGPARGTEAFF
TRBV7-9	.	TRBJ1-5	.	TGTGCCAGCAGCTCAGGAGGGAGGCCTCAACAGCCCCAGCATTTT	CASSSGGRPQQPQHF
TRBV6-1	.	TRBJ1-5	few	TGTGCCAGCAGTGTCGCCAGCGGCAATCAGCCCCAGCATTTT	CASSVASGNQPQHF
TRBV6-2/TRBV6-3	TRBD1	TRBJ2-2	many	TGTGCCAGCAGTTCCATTAGGGACAGGGTCACCGGGGAGCTGTTTTTT	CASSSIRDRVTGELFF
TRBV28	TRBD1	TRBJ1-1	few	TGCGCCAGCAGCCCCGGACAGGGCTTTACTGAAGCTTTCTTT	CASSPGQGFTEAFF
TRBV7-9	.	TRBJ2-5	few	TGTGCCAGCAGGCTGGGGAGGATTGGACAAGAGACCCAGTACTTC	CASRLGRIGQETQYF
TRBV6-2/TRBV6-3	.	TRBJ2-1	few	TGTGCCAGCAGTAATCCCCTCGGTGAGCAGTTCTTC	CASSNPLGEQFF
TRBV9	TRBD1	TRBJ1-2	.	TGTGCCAGCAGCGCCTTCGACAGGGGGATAAACGGCTACACCTTC	CASSAFDRGINGYTF
TRBV6-1	.	TRBJ2-6	many	TGTGCCAGCAAGGTCCCCCAGGACTCTGGGGCCAACGTCCTGACTTTC	CASKVPQDSGANVLTF
TRBV11-1	TRBD2	TRBJ2-1	few	TGTGCCAGCAGCCGGCGGGAGCGGGCGTACAATGAGCAGTTCTTC	CASSRRERAYNEQFF
TRBV20-1	TRBD1	TRBJ2-7	.	TGCAGTGCTAGAGCCCAGGGACAGGGTGGCTACGAGCAGTACTTC	CSARAQGQGGYEQYF
TRBV27	TRBD2	TRBJ2-1	few	TGCGCCAGCAGTGAGAGGGCGGGAGGCGATGAGCAGTTCTTC	CASSERAGGDEQFF
TRBV20-1	TRBD2	TRBJ2-7	many	TGCAGTGCTAGAGATAGAAGACTAGCGGGAGGGCCAGACTACGAGCAGTACTTC	CSARDRRLAGGPDYEQYF
TRBV28	TRBD2	TRBJ2-3	many	TGTGCCAGCAGTAAGAGACTAGCGGGGGGCACAGATACGCAGTATTTT	CASSKRLAGGTDTQYF
TRBV30	.	TRBJ2-5	many	TGTGCCTGGGAGGACGCAGAGACCCAGTACTTC	CAWEDAETQYF
TRBV29-1	.	TRBJ1-1	many	TGCAGCGTTGACCTTTTTGCGAACACTGAAGCTTTCTTT	CSVDLFANTEAFF
TRBV19	.	TRBJ1-3	few	TGTGCCTCCGGACGGCTACTTCGATCTGGAAACACCATATATTTT	CASGRLLRSGNTIYF
TRBV27	.	TRBJ2-7	many	TGTGCCAGCAGCCGGTATCCCTACGAGCAGTACTTC	CASSRYPYEQYF
TRBV18	.	TRBJ2-7	many	TGTGCCAGCTCACCAGGCCAGGGAAGAGTCCACGAGCAGTACTTC	CASSPGQGRVHEQYF
TRBV11-2	TRBD2	TRBJ2-7	.	TGTGCCAGCAGCTTAGACTCCCGAGCGGGAGGGCCAAGGTGGCAGTACTTC	CASSLDSRAGGPRWQYF
TRBV18	TRBD1	TRBJ1-2	few	TGTGCCAGCTCACCGAACCAGGGGGACTATGGCTACACCTTC	CASSPNQGDYGYTF
TRBV19	TRBD1	TRBJ1-1	few	TGTGCCAGTAGTACCAATCCGCAAGGGGGCTTTTGGAACACTGAAGCTTTCTTT	CASSTNPQGGFWNTEAFF
TRBV9	TRBD2	TRBJ2-5	few	TGTGCCAGCAGTTCCGGGACTAGCGGGAGGGCTGCGGAGACCCAGTACTTC	CASSSGTSGRAAETQYF
TRBV29-1	.	TRBJ2-1	many	TGCAGCGTTGAAGATCCCAACAGGGTATCCTACAATGAGCAGTTCTTC	CSVEDPNRVSYNEQFF
TRBV5-1	.	TRBJ2-5	.	TGCGCCAGCAGCTTGGCAGGCCTAGAGCAAGAGACCCAGTACTTC	CASSLAGLEQETQYF
TRBV2	.	TRBJ2-5	many	TGTGCCAGCAGTGAAGAGGCTAACGGGGGCCGGGACCAGTACTTC	CASSEEANGGRDQYF
TRBV28	.	TRBJ1-2	many	TGTGCCAGCAGTTCCTCAGGGGCCCAATTCTATGGCTACACCTTC	CASSSSGAQFYGYTF